Following are 9 T cell receptor beta chains from one sample sequenced in a study of blood T cell repertoires in COVID-19. Repertoires were generated with immunoSEQ multiplex PCR, while TCRdb's copy carries only in-frame clones and drops some. The top ten hold about 3% of the sample, which has around 300,000 clones, 88% seen once. The sample was PBMCs or T cells enriched from blood (not recorded which). All receptors come from a woman in her fifties or sixties who had recovered from COVID-19.

V gene TRBV4-3 combines with J gene TRBJ1-2, with D hard to call. The CDR3 spans 15 residues. V was clipped by 0 bases and J by 2 bases, with 10 bases between them. The germline CDR1 and CDR2 sequences are LGHNA and YSLEER. The CDR3 is CASSQEWWANYGYTF. The CDR3 nucleotides are TGCGCCAGCAGCCAAGAGTGGTGGGCAAACTATGGCTACACCTTC.

This chain joins TRBV27 and TRBJ1-3; D remains unclear. This CDR3 is built from 16 residues. With 0 bases removed from V and 1 base from J, the gap between germline ends came to 10 bases. The germline CDR1 and CDR2 sequences are MNHEY and SMNVEV (reference sequence). This CDR3 reads CASSLSGENSGNTIYF. The CDR3 DNA is TGTGCCAGCAGTTTATCAGGAGAGAATTCTGGAAACACCATATATTTT.

This chain joins TRBV18 and TRBJ1-5; 7 nucleotides match TRBD1. This CDR3 spans 14 amino acids. V shed 6 bases, J shed 3 bases, and the junction held 5 bases outside the gene matches. Germline V lookup: CDR1 KGHSH, CDR2 LQKENI. DNA of the CDR3: TGTGCCAGCTCTGGGACAGCCTCCAATCAGCCCCAGCATTTT. Translation gives CASSGTASNQPQHF.

The rearrangement links TRBV30 to TRBJ2-5, with D possibly TRBD2 on 6 matching bases. The CDR3 has 14 amino acids. V dropped 0 bases and J dropped 5 bases, with 13 bases sitting between them. The germline gives CDR1 GTSNPN, CDR2 SVGIG (reference sequence). As DNA, the CDR3 is TGTGCCTGGAGTGTACAAGGACGGGGGGAGACCCAGTACTTC. It codes for CAWSVQGRGETQYF. The full variable domain, rest sourced from reference TRBV30 and TRBJ2-5, is SQTIHQWPATLVQPVGSPLSLECTVEGTSNPNLYWYRQAAGRGLQLLFYSVGIGQISSEVPQNLSASRPQDRQFILSSKKLLLSDSGFYLCAWSVQGRGETQYFGPGTRLLVL.

This chain uses TRBV7-2 with TRBJ2-5, with 11 nucleotides matching TRBD2. Germline-derived CDR1 and CDR2 are SGHTA and FQGNSA. J was trimmed by 3 bases and V by 3 bases; bases with no gene match: 3. This CDR3 has 15 amino acids. CDR3 coding DNA: TGTGCCAGCAGCTTCTCTAGCGGGAGGAAAGAGACCCAGTACTTC. This sequence encodes CASSFSSGRKETQYF.

The chain carries TRBV7-2 and TRBJ1-1, with D possibly matching TRBD1 (6 bases). This CDR3 is built from 14 residues. Per germline, CDR1 SGHTA and CDR2 FQGNSA. Trimming removed 3 bases from V and 0 bases from J, with 8 bases in between. This chain's CDR3 is CASSFGQLNTEAFF. CDR3 bases: TGTGCCAGCAGCTTTGGACAGCTGAACACTGAAGCTTTCTTT. The full variable domain, its missing parts supplied by reference TRBV7-2 and TRBJ1-1, is GAGVSQSPSNKVTEKGKDVELRCDPISGHTALYWYRQSLGQGLEFLIYFQGNSAPDKSGLPSDRFSAERTGGSVSTLTIQRTQQEDSAVYLCASSFGQLNTEAFFGQGTRLTVV.

V and J are TRBV3-1 (or the pseudogene TRBV3-2) and TRBJ2-1; D is possibly TRBD2 (5 bases). Trimming removed 3 bases from V and 0 bases from J, with 15 bases in between. CDR1 and CDR2 (germline): LGHDT, YNNKEL (reference sequence). The CDR3 is 17 amino acids. This CDR3 reads CASSQETGGRSYNEQFF. The CDR3 DNA follows: TGTGCCAGCAGCCAGGAGACTGGCGGGCGCTCCTACAATGAGCAGTTCTTC.

This clone was counted a single time. The V call is TRBV5-6, the J call TRBJ1-6, with TRBD1 matching over 7 bases. Germline V gives CDR1 SGHDT, CDR2 YYEEEE. Losses at the gene ends were 0 bases for V and 3 bases for J; bases not matched to a gene: 0. This CDR3 has 15 amino acids. The CDR3 loop reads CASSLDRGYNSPLHF. CDR3 nucleotide sequence: TGTGCCAGCAGCTTGGACAGGGGCTATAATTCACCCCTCCACTTT.

J is TRBJ2-7 and V is TRBV6-7, with TRBD1 identical over 7 bases. TRBV6-7 is an open reading frame, and its role is uncertain. The V gene end was trimmed by 7 bases and the J gene end by 2 bases; junction bases not matched to a gene: 11. This CDR3 is 15 amino acids long. As DNA, the CDR3 is TGTGCCAGCAAAAACAAGGGGGCGGATGCCTACGAGCAGTACTTC. Its protein is CASKNKGADAYEQYF.